The sequence of this T cell receptor (beta chain) was determined in a study of T-cell reconstitution after alpha-beta-depleted transplantation in children. There are a few counts of this clonotype. CDR1 and CDR2 (germline): DFQATT, SNEGSKA (reference sequence). This CDR3 contains 15 residues. With 2 bases removed from V and 1 base from J, the gap between germline ends came to 12 bases. For TCRbeta, the library was prepared with unique molecular identifiers. TCRdb itself ran the PCR reads through MiXCR, one entry per CDR3 protein. This table holds 500,000 or so distinct CDR3 sequences, 30% to 35% found once.

The J gene is TRBJ2-4, the V gene TRBV20-1, with D possibly matching TRBD2 (5 bases). The source material was PBMCs from the stem cell graft donor, sampled from the stem cell graft. This sequence was found in a human donor who donated a stem cell graft to a child with aplastic anemia. DNA for the CDR3: TGCAGTGCTAGATCCCTAGCAATGGCCAAAAACATTCAGTACTTC. Translated, it gives CSARSLAMAKNIQYF.